The TCR beta chain under discussion was sequenced for a study of OX40 agonist ivuxolimab in advanced cancers. Whole-study context: The study enrolled dose-escalation patients with hepatocellular carcinoma, melanoma, renal cell or head and neck cancer. Participants could have had prior anti-PD-1, anti-PD-L1 or anti-CTLA-4 therapy, and approximately 37% had some.

General study results and limits: CD4+ and CD8+ blood T cells expanded clonally by week 6 at 0.1 to 3.0 mg/kg.

Researchers took blood at baseline, on cycle 4 day 1, and on cycle 7 day 1. Some clones are missing from TCRdb's copy, which holds only in-frame ones; the method was immunoSEQ multiplex PCR. The sample yields over 15,000 clones, about 75% seen once. As concerns this clone: The antigen is unknown.

The sequencing used CD4+ or CD8+ T cells sorted from blood, collected in a trial of the OX40 agonist ivuxolimab. This TCR derives from an adult with an advanced solid tumor such as melanoma, head and neck, liver or kidney cancer.

CDR3 coding DNA: TGTGCCAGCAGCTCCTCGGGACAGGGGGCATATGAGCAGTTCTTC. This sequence encodes CASSSSGQGAYEQFF. V is TRBV11-2 and J is TRBJ2-1; 12 bases map to TRBD1. Germline trimming cut 4 bases from V and 8 bases from J; bases unmatched to any gene: 6. Looked up from germline, CDR1 is SGHAT and CDR2 is FQNNGV. This CDR3 has 15 amino acids.